These 3 T cell receptor beta chains originate from one sample sequenced in a study of blood T cells in healthy people across ages. Alongside a J-beta primer mix, a sample-barcoded 5' primer served in a second PCR lasting roughly 7 to 11 cycles. TCRdb independently ran MiXCR on the 5' RACE reads; one entry per CDR3 protein. The table includes about 720,000 distinct CDR3 sequences, around 25% detected once. These same records also appear under a second study, on T cells of mothers and their children.

Material for sequencing was blood. Receptors were obtained from a boy between 10 and 17 years old in good health.

This clonotype was found a few times. The chain is built from TRBV7-2 and TRBJ2-2; the match to TRBD1 covers 9 bases. This CDR3 has 15 residues. J gave up 7 bases and V 5 bases, and 8 bases lay outside the gene matches. Germline V lookup: CDR1 SGHTA, CDR2 FQGNSA. CDR3 nucleotide sequence: TGTGCCAGCAGCCACAGGGGGCGTAGGGACGGGGAGCTGTTTTTT. Translating it yields CASSHRGRRDGELFF. Filled out from reference TRBV7-2 and TRBJ2-2, the complete variable domain reads GAGVSQSPSNKVTEKGKDVELRCDPISGHTALYWYRQSLGQGLEFLIYFQGNSAPDKSGLPSDRFSAERTGGSVSTLTIQRTQQEDSAVYLCASSHRGRRDGELFFGEGSRLTVL.

This clonotype was found a few times. The V gene is TRBV15, the J gene TRBJ1-2; 8 bases map to TRBD1. The CDR3 contains 13 residues. The germline V gene encodes CDR1 LNHNV and CDR2 YYDKDF (reference sequence). Trimming cost V 5 bases and J 6 bases; bases outside gene matches: 5. CDR3 nucleotide sequence: TGTGCCACCAGCCCCGACAGGGGACATGGCTACACCTTC. Encoded protein: CATSPDRGHGYTF. Full variable domain (remainder filled in from reference TRBV15 and TRBJ1-2): DAMVIQNPRYQVTQFGKPVTLSCSQTLNHNVMYWYQQKSSQAPKLLFHYYDKDFNNEADTPDNFQSRRPNTSFCFLDIRSPGLGDTAMYLCATSPDRGHGYTFGSGTRLTVV.

In its sample, this clonotype was seen a few times. The chain employs TRBV16 and TRBJ1-5, with no clear D. Germline values: CDR1 KGHSY, CDR2 FQNENV. V was clipped by 7 bases and J by 5 bases, with 18 bases between them. This CDR3 region has 15 residues. The CDR3 DNA reads TGTGCCAGCACCAGCCACTTACAGTCCTATCAGCCCCAGCATTTT. This translates into CASTSHLQSYQPQHF.